This T cell receptor (beta chain) was identified during a study of T cell changes during pregnancy in multiple sclerosis. Trimming pared 0 bases from V and 5 bases from J, leaving 14 bases between. The germline V gene encodes CDR1 MNHEY and CDR2 SVGAGI. The CDR3 runs to 15 residues. Measured with immunoSEQ multiplex PCR; TCRdb has only the in-frame clones, and not every one. This table has about 59,000 clones, around 87% appearing once. The chain recombines TRBV6-5 with TRBJ2-7, with D hard to call. The sequenced material came from peripheral blood from another person, used as feeder cells. The origin of this receptor is a human donor whose cells served as feeder cells for cultures in a pregnancy study. The DNA for the CDR3 is TGTGCCAGCAGTTACTCGAATCCCTCAGGCGACGAGCAGTACTTC. This encodes CASSYSNPSGDEQYF.